This T cell receptor beta chain was sequenced during a study of T cell changes during pregnancy in multiple sclerosis. Profiled with immunoSEQ multiplex PCR; TCRdb holds only in-frame clones, not every one. The data contain more than 15,000 clones, 88% of them singletons. The germline gives CDR1 SGHDN, CDR2 FVKESK. This CDR3 comprises 14 residues. The V gene end was trimmed by 1 base and the J gene end by 10 bases; junction bases not matched to a gene: 6. This clone appeared a single time. The chain has TRBV14 and TRBJ1-2, with 10 positions matching TRBD1. The source was CD4+ T cells from peripheral blood mononuclear cells, collected in the first trimester of pregnancy. The clonotype originates from a female donor in good health, enrolled as a control in a pregnancy study. The CDR3 nucleotides read TGTGCCAGCAGCCAAGGTCGGACAGGGGGAGACTACACCTTC. Translating it yields CASSQGRTGGDYTF.